The 10 T cell receptor beta chains below all came from one sample that was sequenced in a study of T cell changes during pregnancy in multiple sclerosis. Clones were sequenced by immunoSEQ multiplex PCR, and TCRdb holds only the in-frame ones, with some missing. The sample yields tens of thousands of clones, approximately 89% seen once. The starting material was peripheral blood, obtained after pregnancy. These receptors were taken from a female donor with multiple sclerosis, enrolled in a pregnancy study.

The rearrangement joins TRBV27 to TRBJ1-1, with D unclear. The CDR3 covers 16 residues. V gave up 4 bases and J gave up 0 bases, with 15 bases separating them. The germline V gene has CDR1 MNHEY and CDR2 SMNVEV (reference sequence). The chain's CDR3 is CASSSPRGGLNTEAFF. The CDR3 coding sequence is TGTGCCAGCAGTTCCCCCCGGGGAGGCTTGAACACTGAAGCTTTCTTT.

This clone is labeled medium-sized. The genes are TRBV25-1 and TRBJ1-6, with D possibly TRBD1 on 5 matching bases. The CDR3 runs to 14 residues. The V gene lost 0 bases and the J gene lost 11 bases, with 11 bases spanning the gap. CDR1 is MGHDK, CDR2 SYGVNS, per germline. The CDR3, as DNA: TGTGCCAGCAGTGAATATCAGGAGGGGACACCCCTCCACTTT. Protein sequence: CASSEYQEGTPLHF.

The V and J genes are TRBV29-1 and TRBJ2-1; D is possibly TRBD1 (5 bases). CDR3 length equals 15 residues. The germline gives CDR1 SQVTM, CDR2 ANQGSEA. V lost 7 bases to trimming and J lost 0 bases, with 16 bases between them. The CDR3 bases are TGCAGCGCCCGACCGACAGTCCTCTCCTACAATGAGCAGTTCTTC. Translation gives CSARPTVLSYNEQFF.

This clone was detected only a few times. This chain connects TRBV5-6 to TRBJ1-4; 8 nucleotides line up with TRBD1. Germline lookup yields CDR1 SGHDT and CDR2 YYEEEE. V trimming: 4 bases; J trimming: 5 bases; junction bases outside the gene matches: 10. The CDR3 extends over 16 amino acids. CDR3 amino acids: CASSTQGAGKNEKLFF. The CDR3 DNA reads as TGTGCCAGCAGCACGCAGGGGGCTGGAAAGAATGAAAAACTGTTTTTT.

V usage is TRBV9 and J usage is TRBJ2-1; 9 bases are a match to TRBD2. This CDR3 has 19 residues. Germline lookup yields CDR1 SGDLS and CDR2 YYNGEE. The junction had 22 bases not matched to a gene; V was cut back by 3 bases and J by 9 bases. CDR3 coding DNA: TGTGCCAGCAGCGCGGACCCCTATCGTCGGGCGGGGGGGCGGGGTGAGCAGTTCTTC. It codes for CASSADPYRRAGGRGEQFF.

This clone was seen just once. The chain combines TRBV5-6 with TRBJ1-4; D is perhaps TRBD1 (5 bases). The V end lost 0 bases, the J end lost 3 bases, and 9 bases lay between the germline ends. This CDR3 comprises 15 residues. The germline V gene encodes CDR1 SGHDT and CDR2 YYEEEE. CDR3: CASSLAAGSNEKLFF. CDR3 DNA sequence: TGTGCCAGCAGCTTGGCCGCAGGGTCTAATGAAAAACTGTTTTTT.

Here the CDR3 reads CASSATGGEANYGYTF. For the CDR3, the DNA is TGTGCCAGTAGTGCGACAGGGGGCGAAGCTAACTATGGCTACACCTTC. The chain combines TRBV19 with TRBJ1-2, with 10 bases fitting TRBD1. Per the germline V gene, CDR1 is LNHDA and CDR2 is SQIVND (reference sequence). The CDR3 extends over 16 amino acids. Trimming at V came to 5 bases and at J to 0 bases, leaving 6 bases not matched to a gene.

V gene TRBV7-2 combines with J gene TRBJ2-5; 7 bases match TRBD2. This CDR3 is built from 13 residues. J lost 5 bases, V lost 5 bases, and 5 bases had no gene match. Germline values: CDR1 SGHTA, CDR2 FQGNSA. DNA of the CDR3: TGTGCCAGCAGCCCGAGGGGAGGGGAGACCCAGTACTTC. Protein sequence: CASSPRGGETQYF.

This clone was detected only a few times. The chain uses TRBV28 and TRBJ1-2; perhaps TRBD1 as D (5 bases). Germline V CDR1 and CDR2: MDHEN, SYDVKM. V gave up 6 bases and J gave up 0 bases, with 14 bases separating them. The CDR3 is 15 residues long. The CDR3 sequence is CASRPAGGTNYGYTF. DNA of the CDR3: TGTGCCAGCAGACCTGCGGGGGGGACTAACTATGGCTACACCTTC.

The V call is TRBV11-2, the J call TRBJ2-5, with 9 bases that match TRBD2. Trimming cost V 5 bases and J 4 bases; bases outside gene matches: 8. The CDR3 extends over 15 amino acids. From germline, CDR1 is SGHAT and CDR2 FQNNGV. The CDR3, as DNA: TGTGCCAGCAGCGATCTAGCGGGGAGAGGAGAGACCCAGTACTTC. Translation gives CASSDLAGRGETQYF.